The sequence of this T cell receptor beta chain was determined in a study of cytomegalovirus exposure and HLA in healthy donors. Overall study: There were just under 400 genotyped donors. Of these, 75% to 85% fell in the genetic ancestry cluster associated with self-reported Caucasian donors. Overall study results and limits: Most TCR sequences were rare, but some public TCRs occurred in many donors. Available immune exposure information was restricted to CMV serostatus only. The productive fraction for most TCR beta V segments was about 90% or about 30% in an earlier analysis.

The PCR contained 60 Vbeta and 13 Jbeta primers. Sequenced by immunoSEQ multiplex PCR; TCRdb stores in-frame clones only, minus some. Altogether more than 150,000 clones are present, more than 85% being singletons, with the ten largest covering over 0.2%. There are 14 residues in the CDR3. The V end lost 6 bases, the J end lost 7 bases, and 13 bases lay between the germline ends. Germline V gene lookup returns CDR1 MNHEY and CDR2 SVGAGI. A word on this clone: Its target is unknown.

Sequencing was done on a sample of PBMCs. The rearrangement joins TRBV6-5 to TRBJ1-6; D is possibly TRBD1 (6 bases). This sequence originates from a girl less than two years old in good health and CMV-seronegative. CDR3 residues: CASRGAGDNSPLHF. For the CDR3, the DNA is TGTGCCAGCAGAGGAGCAGGGGACAATTCACCCCTCCACTTT.